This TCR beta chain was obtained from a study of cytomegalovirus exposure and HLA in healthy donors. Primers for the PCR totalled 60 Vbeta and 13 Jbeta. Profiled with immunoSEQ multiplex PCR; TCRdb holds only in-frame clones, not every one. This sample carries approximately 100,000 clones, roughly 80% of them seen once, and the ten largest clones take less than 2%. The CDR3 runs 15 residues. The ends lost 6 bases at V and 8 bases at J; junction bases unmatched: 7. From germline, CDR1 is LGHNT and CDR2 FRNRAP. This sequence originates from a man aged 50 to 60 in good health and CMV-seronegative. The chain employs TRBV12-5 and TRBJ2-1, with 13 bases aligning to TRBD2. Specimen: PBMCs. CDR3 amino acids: CASGQGLAGADEQFF. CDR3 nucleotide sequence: TGTGCTAGTGGCCAAGGACTAGCGGGGGCCGATGAGCAGTTCTTC. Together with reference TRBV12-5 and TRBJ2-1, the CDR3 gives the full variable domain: DARVTQTPRHKVTEMGQEVTMRCQPILGHNTVFWYRQTMMQGLELLAYFRNRAPLDDSGMPKDRFSAEMPDATLATLKIQPSEPRDSAVYFCASGQGLAGADEQFFGPGTRLTVL.